This T cell receptor beta chain stems from a study of T cells in Graves' hyperthyroidism and ophthalmopathy. Whole-study findings and limits: Ophthalmopathy got predicted by the model a median roughly 6.1 months before its onset. Clonotypes that were expanded in thyroid above 0.001 mostly appeared in blood too.

CDR3 length: 13 amino acids. The germline CDR1 and CDR2 sequences are MNHEY and SVGEGT. TCR beta CDR3 region amplification was performed from RNA transcripts. The primer set for the first-round RT-PCR of the TCR CDR3 was HTBI. TCRdb redid the calling of the multiplex PCR reads with MiXCR, one entry per CDR3 protein. The sample shows approximately 610,000 distinct CDR3 sequences, over 12% of them seen only once. This clonotype was observed a handful of times. Its antigen is still unknown. An end of the junction differs from the germline gene, which may be a read error. The sequenced material came from blood. This sequence was found in a woman in her 40s with Graves' ophthalmopathy. The chain carries TRBV6-2 or TRBV6-3 and TRBJ1-2; D remains unclear. The CDR3: CAGSIRTNYGYTF. The CDR3 DNA follows: TGTGCCGGCAGTATCAGGACTAACTATGGCTACACCTTC.